Below are 20 T cell receptor beta chains sequenced from a single sample in a study of blood T cell repertoires in COVID-19. Sequenced by immunoSEQ multiplex PCR; TCRdb stores in-frame clones only, minus some. Of 250,000 to 300,000 clones in the sample, approximately 79% were seen once. The source material was PBMCs or T cells enriched from blood (not recorded which). The receptors shown here come from a man aged 30 to 45 with acute COVID-19.

The rearrangement links TRBV6-2 or TRBV6-3 to TRBJ1-2, with TRBD1 matching over 7 bases. CDR1 MNHEY and CDR2 SVGEGT come from the germline V gene. The CDR3 runs 16 residues. The ends lost 5 bases at V and 4 bases at J; junction bases unmatched: 13. The CDR3 loop reads CASSPGGQESFYGYTF. CDR3 DNA: TGTGCCAGCAGTCCGGGCGGACAGGAGTCGTTCTATGGCTACACCTTC.

J is TRBJ2-7 and V is TRBV28; 14 bases agree with TRBD2. After removal of 7 bases from V and 7 bases from J, the junction contained 12 bases not matched to a gene. This CDR3 comprises 16 residues. Germline assignment: CDR1 MDHEN and CDR2 SYDVKM. In DNA form, the CDR3 reads TGTGCCAGCACCCCGACTAGCGGGAGGGGAGGAGGAGAGCAGTACGTC. Encoded protein: CASTPTSGRGGGEQYV.

In its sample, this clone was seen once. J is TRBJ2-3 and V is TRBV5-5; TRBD2 agrees at 7 bases. V dropped 3 bases and J dropped 1; count of bases not matched to a gene: 5. Germline V gene sequence: CDR1 SGHKS, CDR2 YYEKEE (reference sequence). There are 15 residues in the CDR3. The CDR3 nucleotides read TGTGCCAGCAGCTCGGACGCGGGGGGCACAGATACGCAGTATTTT. As protein: CASSSDAGGTDTQYF.

The chain employs TRBV19 and TRBJ2-1, with 8 bases aligning to TRBD1. The germline CDR1 and CDR2 sequences are LNHDA and SQIVND (reference sequence). This CDR3 region has 13 residues. Losses at the gene ends were 7 bases for V and 7 bases for J; bases not matched to a gene: 6. The CDR3 protein is CASNPTGANEQFF. Written as DNA, the CDR3 is TGTGCCAGTAACCCGACAGGGGCTAATGAGCAGTTCTTC.

Only a few counts were recorded for this clone. The chain is built from TRBV7-9 and TRBJ2-5, with D maybe TRBD2 (6 bases). The CDR3 loop spans 13 amino acids. The V gene's germline CDR1 is SEHNR and CDR2 FQNEAQ (reference sequence). With 8 bases removed from V and 3 bases from J, the gap between germline ends came to 13 bases. CDR3 loop: CASFRWGEETQYF. As DNA, the CDR3 is TGTGCCAGCTTCCGATGGGGGGAAGAGACCCAGTACTTC.

The genes are TRBV6-5 and TRBJ2-7; D might be TRBD2 (5 bases). Deletions cut 5 bases from V and 5 bases from J, with 10 bases between. Germline lookup yields CDR1 MNHEY and CDR2 SVGAGI. This CDR3 comprises 12 residues. The CDR3 nucleotides read TGTGCCAGCAGTCTGTCCGGGAACGAGCAGTACGTC. Its protein product is CASSLSGNEQYV.

A single count supports this clone. Its ends do not fully match the called genes, so a read error is possible. The J gene is TRBJ1-4, the V gene TRBV5-1; 10 nucleotides align to TRBD1. Germline-derived CDR1 and CDR2 are SGHRS and YFSETQ. The CDR3 has 15 residues. CDR3 coding DNA: TGTGCCACCAGCAGGGGGGGACAGGGGAACGAAAAACTGTTTTTT. Translated, it gives CATSRGGQGNEKLFF.

Turning to this clone: Other DNA sequences in this specimen translate into the identical CDR3. V is TRBV12-3 or TRBV12-4 and J is TRBJ2-4; unclear D gene. Trimming shortened V by 3 bases and J by 4 bases, and 7 bases separated the two germline ends. CDR3 length: 13 residues. The CDR3 nucleotides are TGTGCCAGCAGTTTGGCCAGAAAAAACATTCAGTACTTC. It codes for CASSLARKNIQYF.

This chain connects TRBV12-5 to TRBJ2-5, with 7 positions matching TRBD1. V dropped 1 base and J dropped 2; count of bases not matched to a gene: 1. The germline gives CDR1 LGHNT, CDR2 FRNRAP. CDR3 length: 14 amino acids. CDR3 sequence: CASGLGQGQETQYF. The CDR3 nucleotides are TGTGCTAGTGGTTTGGGACAGGGACAAGAGACCCAGTACTTC.

CDR3 residues: CASSSTTGVNTEAFF. The CDR3 DNA follows: TGTGCCAGCAGTTCGACGACAGGGGTGAACACTGAAGCTTTCTTT. The genes are TRBV27 and TRBJ1-1; 8 bases align to TRBD1. Germline V gene sequence: CDR1 MNHEY, CDR2 SMNVEV (reference sequence). The CDR3 is made up of 15 amino acids. The V segment lost 4 bases and the J segment 0 bases; nucleotides outside the gene matches: 4.

The chain uses TRBV19 and TRBJ1-5; D remains ambiguous. This CDR3 has 12 amino acids. Trimming left V 3 bases short and J 4 bases short, with 4 bases between. Germline V gene lookup returns CDR1 LNHDA and CDR2 SQIVND (reference sequence). CDR3 sequence reads: CASSIGNQPQHF. CDR3 DNA: TGTGCCAGTAGTATCGGTAATCAGCCCCAGCATTTT.

The chain joins TRBV5-4 to TRBJ2-1, with 11 bases aligning to TRBD2. The CDR3 consists of 15 residues. Germline lookup yields CDR1 SGHNT and CDR2 YYREEE (reference sequence). The junction had 8 bases not matched to a gene; V was cut back by 4 bases and J by 8 bases. CDR3 sequence reads: CASSLTSGKEHEQFF. CDR3 nucleotides: TGTGCCAGCAGCCTGACTAGCGGGAAAGAGCATGAGCAGTTCTTC.

There are a few counts of this clone. The germline gene is not matched at one end of the junction; a read error may be the cause. CDR3 sequence (DNA): TGCAGAGTTGTTATACAGGGCCAAGAGACCCAGTACTTC. Its protein product is CRVVIQGQETQYF. The chain employs TRBV29-1 and TRBJ2-5; possibly TRBD1 for D (6 bases). Germline V gene sequence: CDR1 SQVTM, CDR2 ANQGSEA. The CDR3 covers 13 residues.

The rearrangement joins TRBV19 to TRBJ1-1, with D perhaps matching TRBD1 (5 bases). There are 15 residues in the CDR3. Germline V gene data show CDR1 as LNHDA and CDR2 as SQIVND (reference sequence). Trimming removed 3 bases at V and 1 base at J, with 12 bases between. CDR3: CASSIRGISNTEAFF. Written as DNA, the CDR3 is TGTGCCAGTAGTATCCGGGGGATTTCGAACACTGAAGCTTTCTTT.

The chain links TRBV11-2 to TRBJ2-1; D is uncertain. CDR1 SGHAT and CDR2 FQNNGV come from the germline V gene. The CDR3 is made up of 14 amino acids. Trimming removed 1 base from V and 7 bases from J, with 11 bases in between. CDR3: CASSLAGASNEQFF. The CDR3 coding sequence is TGTGCCAGCAGCTTAGCGGGTGCCTCTAATGAGCAGTTCTTC.

The rearrangement uses TRBV19 and TRBJ1-1; 9 positions agree with TRBD1. CDR1 LNHDA and CDR2 SQIVND come from the germline V gene (reference sequence). Trimming cost V 6 bases and J 5 bases; bases outside gene matches: 13. The CDR3 loop spans 16 amino acids. The CDR3 DNA reads as TGTGCCAGTAGGCCATTCCATCGGGACAGGGAGACTGAAGCTTTCTTT. It encodes CASRPFHRDRETEAFF.

This sequence joins TRBV7-8 and TRBJ1-5; D is possibly TRBD1 (6 bases). This CDR3 region has 16 residues. Germline values: CDR1 SGHVS, CDR2 FQNEAQ. V shed 5 bases and J shed 6 bases, with 20 bases lying between them. Here the CDR3 DNA reads TGTGCCAGCAGCGATCTGGGCAGGGGAGCGAGTCAGCCCCAGCATTTT. It is translated as CASSDLGRGASQPQHF.

This chain connects TRBV6-5 to TRBJ2-5; TRBD1 matches 7 bases. Per germline, CDR1 MNHEY and CDR2 SVGAGI. The J segment lost 9 bases and the V segment lost 6 bases, leaving 1 base of the junction unmatched. The CDR3 sequence is 10 residues long. CDR3 protein: CASSQGAQYF. The CDR3 DNA reads as TGTGCCAGCAGCCAGGGGGCCCAGTACTTC.

The genes are TRBV7-2 and TRBJ1-1; D is undetermined. The CDR3 sequence is 14 residues long. The V end was cut by 3 bases, the J end by 4 bases, with 12 bases between. CDR1 SGHTA and CDR2 FQGNSA come from the germline V gene. CDR3 amino acids: CASSLLREGTEAFF. The CDR3 DNA sequence: TGTGCCAGCAGCTTGTTGCGGGAGGGCACTGAAGCTTTCTTT.

The chain links TRBV30 to TRBJ1-2; D not resolved. Trimming left V 2 bases short and J 8 bases short, with 15 bases between. The CDR3 loop spans 13 amino acids. Looked up from germline, CDR1 is GTSNPN and CDR2 is SVGIG (reference sequence). This chain's CDR3 is CAWSPDWSGGYTF. The CDR3 bases are TGTGCCTGGAGTCCTGACTGGTCCGGAGGCTACACCTTC.